This T cell receptor (beta chain) derives from a study of CD8+CD57+ T cells in acquired aplastic anemia. Overall study context: Sorting CD4+ and CD8+ cells gave DNA averaging approximately 3 ug. Broader study findings: Any difference that existed in CD8+ Simpson's diversity between patients and controls was not significant. Patients had around 30 CD8+ CDR3 sequences in common with controls (the shared set).

Genomic DNA, the template, was used for profiling of the TCR beta VDJ and CDR3. TCRdb re-analysed the reads in MiXCR, keeping a single row per CDR3 protein. This table has about 270,000 distinct CDR3 sequences, 45% to 65% appearing once. Germline CDR1 and CDR2: SGHRS and YFSETQ. The CDR3 totals 14 residues. Trimming cost V 5 bases and J 5 bases; bases outside gene matches: 10. With regard to this clonotype: Its antigen remains unidentified.

This receptor was identified in a human donor with severe aplastic anemia or a healthy control (not recorded which). This chain links TRBV5-1 with TRBJ2-7, with 7 bases fitting TRBD2. Sequencing was performed on sorted CD4+, CD8+, or CD8+CD57+ T cells (not recorded which) from PBMCs. In DNA form, the CDR3 reads TGCGCCAGCAGTCAAGGGGAGGGCTGGGACGAGCAGTACTTC. Amino acid sequence: CASSQGEGWDEQYF.